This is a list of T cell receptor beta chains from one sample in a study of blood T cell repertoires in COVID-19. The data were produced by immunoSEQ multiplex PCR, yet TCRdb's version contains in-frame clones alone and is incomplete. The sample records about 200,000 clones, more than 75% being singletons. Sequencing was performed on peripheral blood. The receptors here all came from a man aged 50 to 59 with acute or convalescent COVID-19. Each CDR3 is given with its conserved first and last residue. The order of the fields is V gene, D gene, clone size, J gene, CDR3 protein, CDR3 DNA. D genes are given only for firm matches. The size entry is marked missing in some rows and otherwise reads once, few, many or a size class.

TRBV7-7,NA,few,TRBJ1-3,CASSDGQAGNTIYF,TGTGCCAGCAGCGACGGACAAGCTGGAAACACCATATATTTT
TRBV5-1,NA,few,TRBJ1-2,CASSIDNWGYTF,TGCGCCAGCAGCATCGACAATTGGGGCTACACCTTC
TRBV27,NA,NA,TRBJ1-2,CASSLRRTEIYGYTF,TGTGCCAGCAGTCTACGGCGGACAGAGATCTATGGCTACACCTTC
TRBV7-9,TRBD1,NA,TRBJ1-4,CASSPRATGGLEKLFF,TGTGCCAGCAGCCCGAGGGCGACAGGGGGCTTGGAAAAACTGTTTTTT
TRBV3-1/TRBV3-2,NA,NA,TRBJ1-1,CASRPSAGNTEAFF,TGTGCCAGCAGGCCTTCGGCGGGGAACACTGAAGCTTTCTTT
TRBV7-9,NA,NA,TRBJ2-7,CASSLGQGIYEQYF,TGTGCCAGCAGCTTGGGGCAGGGGATCTACGAGCAGTACTTC
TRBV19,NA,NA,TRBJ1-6,CATSGQLSPLHF,TGTGCCACTTCGGGACAACTTTCACCCCTCCACTTT
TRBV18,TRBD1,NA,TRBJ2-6,CASSPTGGSGANVLTF,TGTGCCAGCTCACCTACAGGGGGGTCTGGGGCCAACGTCCTGACTTTC
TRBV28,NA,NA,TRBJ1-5,CASSGGDWYQPQHF,TGTGCCAGCAGCGGAGGGGATTGGTATCAGCCCCAGCATTTT
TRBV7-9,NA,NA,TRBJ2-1,CASSLAARAGVDFF,TGTGCCAGCAGCTTAGCCGCCCGGGCAGGGGTGGATTTCTTC
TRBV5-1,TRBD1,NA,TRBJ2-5,CASSYDRVKETQYF,TGCGCCAGCAGCTATGACAGGGTTAAGGAGACCCAGTACTTC
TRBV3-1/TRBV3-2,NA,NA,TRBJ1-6,CASSLNRLSSPLHF,TGTGCCAGCAGCCTAAACAGGTTGAGTTCACCCCTCCACTTT
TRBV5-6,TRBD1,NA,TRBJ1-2,CASSLGPTGTNYGYTF,TGTGCCAGCAGCTTGGGGCCGACAGGGACTAACTATGGCTACACCTTC
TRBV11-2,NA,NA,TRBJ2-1,CASSLAGGWTYNEQFF,TGTGCCAGCAGCTTAGCTGGGGGGTGGACCTACAATGAGCAGTTCTTC
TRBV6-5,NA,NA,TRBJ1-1,CASRIPGHNTEAFF,TGTGCCAGCAGAATACCGGGACACAACACTGAAGCTTTCTTT
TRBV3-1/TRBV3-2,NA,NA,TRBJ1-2,CASSLVQGHGYTF,TGTGCCAGCAGCCTGGTTCAGGGGCATGGCTACACCTTC
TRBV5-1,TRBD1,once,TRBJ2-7,CASSDRVNEQYF,TGCGCCAGCTCCGACAGGGTAAACGAGCAGTACTTC
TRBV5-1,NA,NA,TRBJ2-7,CASSSLSGGLSSYEQYF,TGCGCCAGCAGCTCCCTCTCAGGGGGGCTGAGCTCCTACGAGCAGTACTTC
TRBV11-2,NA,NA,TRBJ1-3,CASSTSTGNTIYF,TGTGCCAGCAGCACTTCCACCGGAAACACCATATATTTT
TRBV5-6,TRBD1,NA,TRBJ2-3,CASSSPGQGSDTQYF,TGTGCCAGCAGCTCCCCAGGACAGGGCTCAGATACGCAGTATTTT
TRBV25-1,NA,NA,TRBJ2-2,CASSFGGSNTGELFF,TGTGCCAGCAGTTTTGGAGGGTCCAACACCGGGGAGCTGTTTTTT
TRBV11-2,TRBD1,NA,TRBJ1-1,CASSLDWTGASRAFF,TGTGCCAGCAGCTTAGACTGGACAGGGGCTAGTCGCGCTTTCTTT
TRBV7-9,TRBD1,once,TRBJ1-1,CASRRDRNTEAFF,TGTGCCAGCAGACGGGACAGGAACACTGAAGCTTTCTTT
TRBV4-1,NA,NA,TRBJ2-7,CASSPGQTLALNKQQPYEQYF,TGCGCCAGCTCTCCGGGACAAACCTTAGCCCTTAACAAACAACAACCCTACGAGCAGTACTTC
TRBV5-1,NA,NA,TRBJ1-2,CASSLDSYGYTF,TGCGCCAGCAGCTTGGATAGCTATGGCTACACCTTC
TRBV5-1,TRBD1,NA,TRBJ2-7,CASSTPGTGTEQYF,TGCGCCAGCAGCACCCCCGGGACAGGGACGGAGCAGTACTTC
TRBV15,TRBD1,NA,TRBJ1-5,CATSREGQGSNQPQHF,TGTGCCACCAGCAGAGAGGGACAGGGGAGCAATCAGCCCCAGCATTTT
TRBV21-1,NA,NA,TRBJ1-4,CASSKARSNEKLFF,TGTGCCAGCAGCAAAGCCAGGTCTAATGAAAAACTGTTTTTT
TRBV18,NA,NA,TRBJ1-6,CASSPQGPNSPLHF,TGTGCCAGCTCACCACAGGGGCCAAATTCACCCCTCCACTTT
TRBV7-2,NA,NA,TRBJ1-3,CASSLSVGNTIYF,TGTGCCAGCAGCTTATCGGTTGGAAACACCATATATTTT
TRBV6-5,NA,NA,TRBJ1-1,CASIRRDTRGTEAFF,TGTGCCAGCATTCGACGGGACACCAGGGGCACTGAAGCTTTCTTT